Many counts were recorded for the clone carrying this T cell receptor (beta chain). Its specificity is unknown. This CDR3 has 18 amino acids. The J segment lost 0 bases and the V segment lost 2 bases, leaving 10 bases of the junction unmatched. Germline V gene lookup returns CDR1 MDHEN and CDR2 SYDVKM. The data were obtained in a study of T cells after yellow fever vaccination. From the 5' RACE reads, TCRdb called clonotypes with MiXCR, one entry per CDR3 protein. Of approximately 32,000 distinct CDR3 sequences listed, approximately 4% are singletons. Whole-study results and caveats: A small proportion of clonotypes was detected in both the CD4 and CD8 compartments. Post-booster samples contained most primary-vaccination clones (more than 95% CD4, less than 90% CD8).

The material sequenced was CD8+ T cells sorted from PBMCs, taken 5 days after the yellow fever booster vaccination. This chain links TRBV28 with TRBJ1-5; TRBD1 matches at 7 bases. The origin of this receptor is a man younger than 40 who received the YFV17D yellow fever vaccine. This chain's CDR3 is CASSLQGVLEYSNQPQHF. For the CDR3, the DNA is TGTGCCAGCAGTTTACAGGGGGTGCTTGAGTATAGCAATCAGCCCCAGCATTTT.